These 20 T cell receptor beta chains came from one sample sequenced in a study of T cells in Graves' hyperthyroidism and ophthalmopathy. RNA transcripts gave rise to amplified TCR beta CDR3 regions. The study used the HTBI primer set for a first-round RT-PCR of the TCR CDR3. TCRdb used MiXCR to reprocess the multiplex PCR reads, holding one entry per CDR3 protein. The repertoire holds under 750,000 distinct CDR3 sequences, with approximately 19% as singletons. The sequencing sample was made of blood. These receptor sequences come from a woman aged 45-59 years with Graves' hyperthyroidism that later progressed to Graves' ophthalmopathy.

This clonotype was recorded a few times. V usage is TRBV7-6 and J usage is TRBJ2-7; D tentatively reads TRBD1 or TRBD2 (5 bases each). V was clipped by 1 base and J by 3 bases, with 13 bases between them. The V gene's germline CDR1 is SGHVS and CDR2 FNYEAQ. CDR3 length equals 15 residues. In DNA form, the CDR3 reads TGTGCCAGCAGCTTAGAAACGGGGACCCGCTACGAGCAGTACTTC. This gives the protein CASSLETGTRYEQYF.

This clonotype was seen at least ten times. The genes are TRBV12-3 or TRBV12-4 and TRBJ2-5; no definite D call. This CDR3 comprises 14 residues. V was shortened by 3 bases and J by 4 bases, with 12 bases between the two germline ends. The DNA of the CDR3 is TGTGCCAGCAGTTTGGGCAGGCTGGGAGAGACCCAGTACTTC. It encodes CASSLGRLGETQYF.

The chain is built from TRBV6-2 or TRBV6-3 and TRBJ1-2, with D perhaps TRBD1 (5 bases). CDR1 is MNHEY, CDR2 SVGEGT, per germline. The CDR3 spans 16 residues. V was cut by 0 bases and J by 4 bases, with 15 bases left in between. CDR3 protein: CASSYSTTGILYGYTF. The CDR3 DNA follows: TGTGCCAGCAGTTACTCGACCACAGGCATCCTCTATGGCTACACCTTC.

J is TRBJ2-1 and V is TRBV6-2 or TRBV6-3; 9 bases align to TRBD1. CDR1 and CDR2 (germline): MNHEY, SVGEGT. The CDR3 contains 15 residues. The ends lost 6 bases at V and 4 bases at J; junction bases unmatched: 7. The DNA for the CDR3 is TGTGCCAGCAGGGACGGGACAGGGCTATACAATGAGCAGTTCTTC. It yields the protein CASRDGTGLYNEQFF.

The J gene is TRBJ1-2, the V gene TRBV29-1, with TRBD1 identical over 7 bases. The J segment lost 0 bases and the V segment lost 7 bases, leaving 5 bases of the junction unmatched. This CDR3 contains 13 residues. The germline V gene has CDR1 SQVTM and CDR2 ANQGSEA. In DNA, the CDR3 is TGCAGCGCTTGGACAGGAGCTAACTATGGCTACACCTTC. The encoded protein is CSAWTGANYGYTF.

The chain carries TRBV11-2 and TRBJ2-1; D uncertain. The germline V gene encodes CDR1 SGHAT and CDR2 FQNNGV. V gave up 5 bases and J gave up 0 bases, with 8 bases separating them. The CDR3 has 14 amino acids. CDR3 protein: CASSPVNSYNEQFF. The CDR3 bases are TGTGCCAGCAGCCCGGTAAACTCCTACAATGAGCAGTTCTTC.

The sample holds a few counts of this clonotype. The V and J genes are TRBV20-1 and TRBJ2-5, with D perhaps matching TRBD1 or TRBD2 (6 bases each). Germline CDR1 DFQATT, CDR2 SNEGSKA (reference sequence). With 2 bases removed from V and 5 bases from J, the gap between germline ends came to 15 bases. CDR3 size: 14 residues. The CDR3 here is CSARLTGRIETQYF. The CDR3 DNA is TGCAGTGCTAGACTTACAGGGAGGATTGAGACCCAGTACTTC.

The CDR3 loop is CASSPRTESGANVLTF. DNA for the CDR3: TGTGCCAGCAGCCCGCGGACTGAGTCTGGGGCCAACGTCCTGACTTTC. The V call is TRBV7-3, the J call TRBJ2-6; D is possibly TRBD2 (5 bases). The CDR3 sequence is 16 residues long. Germline V gene data show CDR1 as SGHTA and CDR2 as FQGTGA. V dropped 5 bases and J dropped 1 base, with 12 bases sitting between them.

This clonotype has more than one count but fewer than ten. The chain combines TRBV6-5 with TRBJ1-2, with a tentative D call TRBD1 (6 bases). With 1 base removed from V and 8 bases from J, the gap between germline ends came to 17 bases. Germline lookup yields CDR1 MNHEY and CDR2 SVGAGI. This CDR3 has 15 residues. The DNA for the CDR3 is TGTGCCAGCAGTTACTACAGGGCCAAGACGGAGGGCTACACCTTC. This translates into CASSYYRAKTEGYTF.

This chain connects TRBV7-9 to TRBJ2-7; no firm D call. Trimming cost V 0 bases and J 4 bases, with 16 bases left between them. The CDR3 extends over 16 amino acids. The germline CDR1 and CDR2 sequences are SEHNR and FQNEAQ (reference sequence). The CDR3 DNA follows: TGTGCCAGCAGCTTAGCTATCGTAACTGAGGCATACGAGCAGTACTTC. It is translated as CASSLAIVTEAYEQYF.

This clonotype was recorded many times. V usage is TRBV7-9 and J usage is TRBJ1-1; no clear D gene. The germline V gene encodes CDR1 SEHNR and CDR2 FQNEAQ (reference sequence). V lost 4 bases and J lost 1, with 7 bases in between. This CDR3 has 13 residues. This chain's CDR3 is CASSWSQNTEAFF. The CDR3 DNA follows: TGTGCCAGCAGCTGGTCTCAGAACACTGAAGCTTTCTTT.

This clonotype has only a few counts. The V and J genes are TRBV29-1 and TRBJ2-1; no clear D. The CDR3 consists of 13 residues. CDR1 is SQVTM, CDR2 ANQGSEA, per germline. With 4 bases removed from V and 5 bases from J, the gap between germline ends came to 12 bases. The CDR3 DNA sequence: TGCAGCGTTGCTACAAATATGGACAATGAGCAGTTCTTC. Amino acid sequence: CSVATNMDNEQFF.

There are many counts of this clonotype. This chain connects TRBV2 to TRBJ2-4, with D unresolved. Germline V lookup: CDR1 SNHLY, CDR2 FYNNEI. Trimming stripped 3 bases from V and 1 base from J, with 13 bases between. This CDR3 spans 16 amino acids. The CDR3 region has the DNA TGTGCCAGCAGTGAGCTGGGTAGGAGTGCCAAAAACATTCAGTACTTC. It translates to CASSELGRSAKNIQYF.

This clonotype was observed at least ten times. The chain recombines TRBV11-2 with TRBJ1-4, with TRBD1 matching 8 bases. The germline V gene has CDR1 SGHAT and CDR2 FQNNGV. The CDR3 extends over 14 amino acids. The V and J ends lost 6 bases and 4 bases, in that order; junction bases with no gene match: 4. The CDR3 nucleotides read TGTGCCAGCAGTCTCGGACAGGGTAATGAAAAACTGTTTTTT. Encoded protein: CASSLGQGNEKLFF.

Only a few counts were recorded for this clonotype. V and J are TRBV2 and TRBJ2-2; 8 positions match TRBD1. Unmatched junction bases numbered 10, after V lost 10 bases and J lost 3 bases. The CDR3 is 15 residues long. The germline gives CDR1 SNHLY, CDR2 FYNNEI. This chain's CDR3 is CATPVGQEDTGELFF. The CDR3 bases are TGTGCCACCCCAGTGGGACAGGAAGACACCGGGGAGCTGTTTTTT.

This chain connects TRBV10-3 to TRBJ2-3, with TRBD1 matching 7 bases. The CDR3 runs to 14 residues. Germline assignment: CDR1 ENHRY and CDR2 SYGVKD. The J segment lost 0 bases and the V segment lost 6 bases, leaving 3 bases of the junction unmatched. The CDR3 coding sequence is TGTGCCATCAGCCGACAGGGAAGCACAGATACGCAGTATTTT. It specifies CAISRQGSTDTQYF.

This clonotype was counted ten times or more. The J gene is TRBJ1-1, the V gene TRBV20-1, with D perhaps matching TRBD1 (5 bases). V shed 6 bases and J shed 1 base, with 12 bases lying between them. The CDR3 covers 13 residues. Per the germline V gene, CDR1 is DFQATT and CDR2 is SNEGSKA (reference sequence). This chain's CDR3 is CSAPGQGNTEAFF. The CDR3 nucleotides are TGCAGTGCCCCTGGGCAGGGGAACACTGAAGCTTTCTTT.

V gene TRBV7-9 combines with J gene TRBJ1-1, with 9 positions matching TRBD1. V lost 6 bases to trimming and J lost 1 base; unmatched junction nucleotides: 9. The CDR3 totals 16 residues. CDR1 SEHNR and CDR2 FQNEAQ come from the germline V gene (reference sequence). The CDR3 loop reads CASRLNQGQGNTEAFF. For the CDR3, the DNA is TGTGCCAGCAGGCTGAACCAGGGACAGGGGAACACTGAAGCTTTCTTT. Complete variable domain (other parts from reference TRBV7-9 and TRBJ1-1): DTGVSQNPRHKITKRGQNVTFRCDPISEHNRLYWYRQTLGQGPEFLTYFQNEAQLEKSRLLSDRFSAERPKGSFSTLEIQRTEQGDSAMYLCASRLNQGQGNTEAFFGQGTRLTVV.

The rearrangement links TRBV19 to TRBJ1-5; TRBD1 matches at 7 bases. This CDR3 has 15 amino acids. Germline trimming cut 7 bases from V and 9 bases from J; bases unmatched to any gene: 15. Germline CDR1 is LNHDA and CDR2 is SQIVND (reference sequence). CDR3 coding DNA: TGTGCCAGTACCGAGGATACAGGGGCGCGTTCGCCCCAGCATTTT. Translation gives CASTEDTGARSPQHF. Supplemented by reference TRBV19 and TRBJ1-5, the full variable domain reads DGGITQSPKYLFRKEGQNVTLSCEQNLNHDAMYWYRQDPGQGLRLIYYSQIVNDFQKGDIAEGYSVSREKKESFPLTVTSAQKNPTAFYLCASTEDTGARSPQHFGDGTRLSIL.

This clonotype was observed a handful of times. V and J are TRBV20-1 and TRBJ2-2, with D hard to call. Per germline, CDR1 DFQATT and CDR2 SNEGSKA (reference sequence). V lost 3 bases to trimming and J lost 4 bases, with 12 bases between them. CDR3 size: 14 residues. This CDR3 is CSASSGLVTGELFF. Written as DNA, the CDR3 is TGCAGTGCTAGCAGTGGGCTTGTCACCGGGGAGCTGTTTTTT.